This record concerns one T cell receptor (beta chain) sequence. Its specificity is not known. A junction boundary mismatches the germline segment, possibly from a read error. Unsorted bulk tissue of about 20-30 mg yielded co-extracted RNA and DNA. Samples came from superior, inferior, lateral poles and tumor centre. A primer matching the constant region was used to make TCR beta cDNA from around 550 ng of total RNA. Employing slightly modified ARM-PCR, three nested multiplex PCR rounds were run, and these gave rise to the TCR beta libraries. The study ran its first two PCR rounds for around 10 cycles each, using TRBV1-TRBV30 forward primers and a C-beta reverse primer. TCRdb recomputed calls from the multiplex PCR reads with MiXCR, one row per CDR3 protein. In the table there are tens of thousands of distinct CDR3 sequences, around 70% of which are singletons. The CDR3 is 15 residues long. Germline-derived CDR1 and CDR2 are SGHAT and FQNNGV.

The source of the sample is a study of tumor-infiltrating lymphocytes in primary liver carcinoma. Study observations and caveats: Blood had a significantly lower top-250-clone fraction than tumors did (p = 0.039). Detection in all five tumor regions applied to only about 7-25% of top clones.

The sequence came from a man aged 35 to 55 with primary liver carcinoma and hepatitis B virus infection. The genes are TRBV11-2 and TRBJ2-2, with D perhaps TRBD2 (5 bases). Sequenced: liver tumor tissue from sampling region 1. Subset specified: tumor region T1, superior pole. CDR3 region: CVSSLRPENTGEPFF. As DNA, the CDR3 is TGTGTCAGCAGCCTACGGCCGGAGAACACCGGGGAGCCGTTTTTT.